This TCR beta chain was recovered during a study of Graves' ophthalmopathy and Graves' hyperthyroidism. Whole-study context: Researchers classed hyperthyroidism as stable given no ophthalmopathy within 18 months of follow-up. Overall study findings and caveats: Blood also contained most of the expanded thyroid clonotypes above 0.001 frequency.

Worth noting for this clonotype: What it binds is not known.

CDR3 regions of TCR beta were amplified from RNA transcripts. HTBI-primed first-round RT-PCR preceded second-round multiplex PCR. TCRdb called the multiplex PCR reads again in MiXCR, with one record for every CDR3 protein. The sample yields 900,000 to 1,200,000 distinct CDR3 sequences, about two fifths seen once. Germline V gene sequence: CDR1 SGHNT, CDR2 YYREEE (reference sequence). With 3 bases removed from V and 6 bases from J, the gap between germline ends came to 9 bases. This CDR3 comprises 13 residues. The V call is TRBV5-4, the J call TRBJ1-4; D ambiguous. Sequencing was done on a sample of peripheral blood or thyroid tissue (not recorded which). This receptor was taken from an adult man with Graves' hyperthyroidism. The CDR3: CASSSGSYEKLFF. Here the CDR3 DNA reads TGTGCCAGCAGCTCCGGCAGTTATGAAAAACTGTTTTTT.